The clone carrying this T cell receptor beta chain was counted ten times or more. Its matching antigen is unknown. One entry per CDR3 protein results from TCRdb running MiXCR on the multiplex PCR reads. The repertoire holds approximately 60,000 distinct CDR3 sequences, with roughly 59% as singletons. The CDR3 covers 15 residues. V lost 4 bases to trimming and J lost 0 bases, with 10 bases between them. Per the germline V gene, CDR1 is KGHDR and CDR2 is SFDVKD. The data originate from a study of breast tumors, draining lymph nodes, adjacent tissues. Overall study findings and caveats: Compared with basal-like, luminal-like tumors shared significantly more repertoire with nontumor tissue. Data only fit, rather than demonstrated, lymph node origin of most tumor T cells. Compared with lymph nodes, tumors were less diverse; compared with nontumor tissue, more.

The TCR originated in a female donor with breast cancer. Some clones in this sample may be carry-over from other donors' samples. Sequences were obtained from breast tumor tissue. The rearrangement joins TRBV24-1 to TRBJ2-3; D not certain. DNA of the CDR3: TGTGCCACCAGTGACTCCTCGAGGAGCACAGATACGCAGTATTTT. Protein product: CATSDSSRSTDTQYF.